This T cell receptor (beta chain) came from a study of shared clonotypes between healthy human individuals. Study results and caveats: Shared across several donors were around 4.7% of the naive CD4 clonotypes. Expectations were that clonotype sharing among donors would be affected by sequencing depth.

Across several immunoSEQ plates, the genomic DNA of each subset was split evenly. The input for sorted-subset replicate PCRs was 200 to 250 ng DNA, 25,000 to 35,000 T cell genomes. The method was immunoSEQ multiplex PCR; TCRdb's version includes in-frame clones alone and lacks a portion of them. The sample holds nearly 2 million clones, roughly 95% seen once. Only one count was recorded for this clone. The antigen remains unidentified. Selected positively for CCR7 and CD45RO-negative, naive CD8 cells excluded terminally differentiated effector memory CD45RA+ cells. This TCR was sampled from a man aged 18-30 years in good health. The source material was naive CD8+ T cells sorted from blood.

CDR3 sequence: CASSKETGHSNQPQHF. CDR3 sequence (DNA): TGTGCCAGCAGCAAAGAGACAGGGCATAGCAATCAGCCCCAGCATTTT. The chain recombines TRBV21-1 with TRBJ1-5; the tabulated D call, TRBD1, remains unverified against the DNA. TRBV21-1 is a documented pseudogene. The CDR3 is 16 amino acids.